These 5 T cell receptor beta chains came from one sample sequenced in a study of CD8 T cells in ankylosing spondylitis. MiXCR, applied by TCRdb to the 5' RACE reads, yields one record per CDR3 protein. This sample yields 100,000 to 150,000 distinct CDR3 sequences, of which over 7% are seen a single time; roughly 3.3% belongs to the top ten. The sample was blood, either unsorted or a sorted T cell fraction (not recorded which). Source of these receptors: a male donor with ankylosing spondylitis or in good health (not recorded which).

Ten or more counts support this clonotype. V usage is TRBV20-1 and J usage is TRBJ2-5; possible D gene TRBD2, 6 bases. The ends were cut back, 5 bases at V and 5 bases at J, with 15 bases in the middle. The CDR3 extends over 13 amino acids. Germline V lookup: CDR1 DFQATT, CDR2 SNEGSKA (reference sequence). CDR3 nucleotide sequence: TGCAGTGCTCTCCGGGGGAACGGTGAGACCCAGTACTTC. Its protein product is CSALRGNGETQYF.

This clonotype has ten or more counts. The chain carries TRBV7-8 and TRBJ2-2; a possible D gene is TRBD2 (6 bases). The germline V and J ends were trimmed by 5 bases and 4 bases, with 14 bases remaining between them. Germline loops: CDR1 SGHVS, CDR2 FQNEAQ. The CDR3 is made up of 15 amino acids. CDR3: CASSITSLGTGELFF. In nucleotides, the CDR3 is TGTGCCAGCAGCATTACTAGCTTGGGCACCGGGGAGCTGTTTTTT.

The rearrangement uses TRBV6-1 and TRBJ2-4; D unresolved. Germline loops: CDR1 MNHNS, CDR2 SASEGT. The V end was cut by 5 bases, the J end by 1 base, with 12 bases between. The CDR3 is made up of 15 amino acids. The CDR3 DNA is TGTGCCAGCAGTCCCGCCCGGTGGGCCAAAAACATTCAGTACTTC. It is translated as CASSPARWAKNIQYF.

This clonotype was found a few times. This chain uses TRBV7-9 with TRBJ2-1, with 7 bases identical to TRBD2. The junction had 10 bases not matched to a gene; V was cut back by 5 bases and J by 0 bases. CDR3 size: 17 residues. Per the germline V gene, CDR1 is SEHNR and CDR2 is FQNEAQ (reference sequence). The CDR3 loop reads CASSPSLATSSYNEQFF. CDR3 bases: TGTGCCAGCAGCCCATCACTAGCGACTAGCTCCTACAATGAGCAGTTCTTC.

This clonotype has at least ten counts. CDR3 sequence: CASSQDPSGSFEQYF. The CDR3 DNA reads TGCGCCAGCAGCCAAGACCCTAGCGGGAGCTTCGAGCAGTACTTC. The chain joins TRBV4-3 to TRBJ2-7; TRBD2 agrees at 10 bases. V was pared by 0 bases and J by 6 bases, with 5 bases of the junction left unmatched. This CDR3 has 15 amino acids. Germline CDR1 LGHNA, CDR2 YSLEER.